The 31 T cell receptor beta chains below were found in one sample sequenced in a study of cytomegalovirus exposure and HLA in healthy donors. With 60 Vbeta and 13 Jbeta primers, the PCR was carried out. Some clones are missing from TCRdb's copy, which holds only in-frame ones; the method was immunoSEQ multiplex PCR. There are about 160,000 clones in the sample; around three quarters occur only once, and around 6.8% lies in the top ten. The sample taken for sequencing was PBMCs. The origin of the receptors is a man in his forties in good health and CMV-seropositive.

CDR3 sequence (DNA): TGCGCCAGCAGCTTGGGACAGGGACCACCGAGAGAGCAGTACTTC. This sequence encodes CASSLGQGPPREQYF. The rearrangement links TRBV5-1 to TRBJ2-7, with TRBD1 identical over 7 bases. Germline assignment: CDR1 SGHRS and CDR2 YFSETQ. The length of the CDR3 is 15 residues. V lost 0 bases, J lost 7 bases, and 10 bases stayed unmatched.

The sample holds a few counts of this clone. V is TRBV9 and J is TRBJ1-5; D might be TRBD1 (6 bases). The CDR3 runs 16 residues. Between the trimmed V and J ends, which lost 4 bases and 3 bases, there was a span of 17 bases. Germline loops: CDR1 SGDLS, CDR2 YYNGEE. CDR3 sequence (DNA): TGTGCCAGCAGCCCAGGCACAGGGCCTAACAATCAGCCCCAGCATTTT. It codes for CASSPGTGPNNQPQHF.

The chain joins TRBV4-2 to TRBJ1-5; no clear D gene. The CDR3 spans 15 residues. Trimming left V 0 bases short and J 3 bases short, with 9 bases between. Germline V CDR1 and CDR2: LGHNA, YNFKEQ. Here the CDR3 reads CASSQDRTYNQPQHF. The CDR3 bases are TGTGCCAGCAGCCAAGATAGAACTTACAATCAGCCCCAGCATTTT.

This clone was recorded a few times. This chain uses TRBV27 with TRBJ1-2, with a possible D match to TRBD1 (6 bases). CDR1 MNHEY and CDR2 SMNVEV come from the germline V gene (reference sequence). Trimming took 4 bases from V and 8 from J, leaving 14 bases between them. This CDR3 comprises 13 residues. This CDR3 is CASSSTTGWGYTF. Here the CDR3 DNA reads TGTGCCAGCAGTTCGACTACAGGGTGGGGCTACACCTTC.

A few counts support this clone. V and J are TRBV27 and TRBJ1-1; D is unresolved. The CDR3 contains 13 residues. The germline V gene has CDR1 MNHEY and CDR2 SMNVEV (reference sequence). The V end was cut by 3 bases, the J end by 3 bases, with 8 bases between. In nucleotides, the CDR3 is TGTGCCAGCAGTTTGGGAGAGCACACTGAAGCTTTCTTT. Protein sequence: CASSLGEHTEAFF.

The J gene is TRBJ1-2, the V gene TRBV30; TRBD1 matches 7 bases. The CDR3 sequence is 14 residues long. The V gene end was trimmed by 5 bases and the J gene end by 10 bases; junction bases not matched to a gene: 16. Looked up from germline, CDR1 is GTSNPN and CDR2 is SVGIG (reference sequence). The CDR3 reads CAWRGYDRVEDYTF. DNA for the CDR3: TGTGCCTGGCGGGGCTACGACAGGGTTGAAGACTACACCTTC.

The rearrangement joins TRBV9 to TRBJ2-7, with 9 bases matching TRBD1. J was trimmed by 2 bases and V by 4 bases; bases with no gene match: 4. This CDR3 spans 14 amino acids. CDR1 is SGDLS, CDR2 YYNGEE, per germline. CDR3 DNA: TGTGCCAGCAGCCCCTGGGACAGGGCCTACGAGCAGTACTTC. Its translation: CASSPWDRAYEQYF. Filled out from reference TRBV9 and TRBJ2-7, the complete variable domain reads DSGVTQTPKHLITATGQRVTLRCSPRSGDLSVYWYQQSLDQGLQFLIQYYNGEERAKGNILERFSAQQFPDLHSELNLSSLELGDSALYFCASSPWDRAYEQYFGPGTRLTVT.

This sequence joins TRBV5-6 and TRBJ2-5, with TRBD1 identical over 9 bases. Germline trimming cut 0 bases from V and 2 bases from J; bases unmatched to any gene: 2. The CDR3 is 15 residues long. CDR1 is SGHDT, CDR2 YYEEEE, per germline. The CDR3 DNA reads as TGTGCCAGCAGCTTGGGGGGGACAGGGCAAGAGACCCAGTACTTC. It codes for CASSLGGTGQETQYF.

This clone was seen a handful of times. The rearrangement uses TRBV5-4 and TRBJ1-3, with a weak D call TRBD1 (6 bases). The V gene's germline CDR1 is SGHNT and CDR2 YYREEE (reference sequence). Trimming pared 4 bases from V and 0 bases from J, leaving 14 bases between. This CDR3 spans 16 amino acids. The CDR3, as DNA: TGTGCCAGCAGCCCTGGACAGTTCCTCTCTGGAAACACCATATATTTT. Translation gives CASSPGQFLSGNTIYF.

The rearrangement uses TRBV7-2 and TRBJ2-3, with D possibly TRBD2 on 6 matching bases. Germline-derived CDR1 and CDR2 are SGHTA and FQGNSA. The V end lost 5 bases, the J end lost 0 bases, and 15 bases lay between the germline ends. The CDR3 is made up of 16 amino acids. The CDR3 DNA reads as TGTGCCAGCAGCATACTAGCTGGAACTAGCACAGATACGCAGTATTTT. The encoded protein is CASSILAGTSTDTQYF.

This chain uses TRBV2 with TRBJ2-1, with a weak D call TRBD2 (6 bases). V lost 8 bases and J 9 bases, leaving 17 bases between the germline ends. The CDR3 loop spans 13 amino acids. The germline CDR1 and CDR2 sequences are SNHLY and FYNNEI. The CDR3 DNA reads TGTGCCAGCCGCCGGGGGTCCGGGATTGAGCAGTTCTTC. This translates into CASRRGSGIEQFF.

The V call is TRBV6-5, the J call TRBJ2-7, with D perhaps TRBD2 (6 bases). The CDR3 extends over 14 amino acids. From germline, CDR1 is MNHEY and CDR2 SVGAGI. Trimming shortened V by 11 bases and J by 2 bases, and 19 bases separated the two germline ends. The CDR3 DNA follows: TGTGCCGCGCGGGATTGGGGCCCTACCTACGAGCAGTACTTC. It translates to CAARDWGPTYEQYF.

CDR3 in amino acids: CASSPGLQNTEAFF. The CDR3, as DNA: TGTGCCAGCAGCCCCGGACTCCAGAACACTGAAGCTTTCTTT. The rearrangement links TRBV14 to TRBJ1-1; no definite D call. With 4 bases removed from V and 1 base from J, the gap between germline ends came to 10 bases. Germline CDR1 reads SGHDN; CDR2 reads FVKESK. CDR3 length: 14 amino acids.

CDR3 sequence (DNA): TGTGCCAGTAGTACCGGGACAGGGAATTCACCCCTCCACTTT. As protein: CASSTGTGNSPLHF. V is TRBV19 and J is TRBJ1-6, with TRBD1 matching 9 bases. CDR1 is LNHDA, CDR2 SQIVND, per germline (reference sequence). The junction had 2 bases not matched to a gene; V was cut back by 4 bases and J by 7 bases. CDR3 length: 14 amino acids.

The J gene is TRBJ2-1, the V gene TRBV11-2; TRBD2 matches 9 bases. Germline assignment: CDR1 SGHAT and CDR2 FQNNGV. The V segment lost 5 bases and the J segment 7 bases; nucleotides outside the gene matches: 9. The CDR3 sequence is 15 residues long. CDR3 DNA: TGTGCCAGCAGCCTGTCGGCGGGGGGGTTTAATGAGCAGTTCTTC. Amino acid sequence: CASSLSAGGFNEQFF.

This chain joins TRBV5-1 and TRBJ2-6; 9 bases align to TRBD1. This CDR3 spans 17 amino acids. Trimming at V came to 4 bases and at J to 0 bases, leaving 5 bases not matched to a gene. CDR1 and CDR2 (germline): SGHRS, YFSETQ. The CDR3 reads CASSPGTGTSGANVLTF. The CDR3 region has the DNA TGCGCCAGCAGCCCCGGGACAGGGACCTCTGGGGCCAACGTCCTGACTTTC. The complete variable domain, with remaining parts taken from reference TRBV5-1 and TRBJ2-6, reads KAGVTQTPRYLIKTRGQQVTLSCSPISGHRSVSWYQQTPGQGLQFLFEYFSETQRNKGNFPGRFSGRQFSNSRSEMNVSTLELGDSALYLCASSPGTGTSGANVLTFGAGSRLTVL.

V and J are TRBV2 and TRBJ2-2; TRBD2 matches 9 bases. The CDR3 spans 17 residues. J gave up 5 bases and V 6 bases, and 13 bases lay outside the gene matches. CDR1 SNHLY and CDR2 FYNNEI come from the germline V gene. The CDR3 coding sequence is TGTGCCAGCAGGGACCTGAGGAGCGGGGGGTCGACCGGGGAGCTGTTTTTT. Its translation is CASRDLRSGGSTGELFF.

The rearrangement joins TRBV29-1 to TRBJ1-2; 9 bases match TRBD1. Germline V lookup: CDR1 SQVTM, CDR2 ANQGSEA. The V and J ends lost 2 bases and 5 bases, in that order; junction bases with no gene match: 12. The CDR3 runs 16 residues. CDR3 coding DNA: TGCAGCGTTGAAATGGACAGGGGAGCTTATCGGTATGGCTACACCTTC. It codes for CSVEMDRGAYRYGYTF.

Here the CDR3 DNA reads TGTGCCAGCAGCTTGGTGGGGACAGGGAACACTGAAGCTTTCTTT. Translated: CASSLVGTGNTEAFF. The rearrangement uses TRBV5-4 and TRBJ1-1, with 8 bases lining up with TRBD1. This CDR3 has 15 amino acids. Germline values: CDR1 SGHNT, CDR2 YYREEE (reference sequence). J was trimmed by 1 base and V by 0 bases; bases with no gene match: 2. Full variable domain (rest looked up from reference TRBV5-4 and TRBJ1-1): ETGVTQSPTHLIKTRGQQVTLRCSSQSGHNTVSWYQQALGQGPQFIFQYYREEENGRGNFPPRFSGLQFPNYSSELNVNALELDDSALYLCASSLVGTGNTEAFFGQGTRLTVV.

The chain has TRBV11-2 and TRBJ2-5, with TRBD1 matching over 8 bases. Germline V lookup: CDR1 SGHAT, CDR2 FQNNGV. J lost 0 bases, V lost 5 bases, and 5 bases had no gene match. CDR3 length: 15 amino acids. CDR3 nucleotides: TGTGCCAGCAGCCCTCGGACAGGGAACCAAGAGACCCAGTACTTC. Its protein is CASSPRTGNQETQYF.

J is TRBJ1-1 and V is TRBV25-1; possibly TRBD1 for D (5 bases). The germline V gene encodes CDR1 MGHDK and CDR2 SYGVNS. This CDR3 region has 17 residues. V dropped 0 bases and J dropped 1 base, with 15 bases sitting between them. As DNA, the CDR3 is TGTGCCAGCAGTGAATACAAGATTGGCCAGGGGAACACTGAAGCTTTCTTT. Amino acid sequence: CASSEYKIGQGNTEAFF.

The genes are TRBV28 and TRBJ2-2, with 7 bases aligning to TRBD2. The CDR3 has 15 amino acids. Germline-derived CDR1 and CDR2 are MDHEN and SYDVKM. The V gene end was trimmed by 2 bases and the J gene end by 5 bases; junction bases not matched to a gene: 5. CDR3 residues: CASSLVGGGTGELFF. The CDR3, as DNA: TGTGCCAGCAGTTTAGTCGGCGGGGGAACCGGGGAGCTGTTTTTT.

V gene TRBV19 combines with J gene TRBJ1-2; 8 nucleotides line up with TRBD1. This CDR3 comprises 14 residues. Germline values: CDR1 LNHDA, CDR2 SQIVND (reference sequence). With V trimmed by 6 bases and J by 2 bases, 5 bases remained unmatched. The CDR3 here is CASSSTGGNYGYTF. The CDR3 nucleotides read TGTGCCAGTAGCTCAACAGGGGGAAACTATGGCTACACCTTC.

The chain couples TRBV5-5 to TRBJ1-5; no definite D call. Germline-derived CDR1 and CDR2 are SGHKS and YYEKEE (reference sequence). The length of the CDR3 is 15 residues. The V gene lost 1 base and the J gene lost 2 bases, with 10 bases spanning the gap. The CDR3 coding sequence is TGTGCCAGCAGCTTGTCCAGGCTCGGCAATCAGCCCCAGCATTTT. Protein sequence: CASSLSRLGNQPQHF.

The chain uses TRBV5-1 and TRBJ1-1; 8 nucleotides match TRBD1. Germline trimming cut 3 bases from V and 5 bases from J; bases unmatched to any gene: 9. Germline-derived CDR1 and CDR2 are SGHRS and YFSETQ. The CDR3 totals 15 residues. CDR3 sequence (DNA): TGCGCCAGCAGCTCCGGACAGGGTAAAGGTACTGAAGCTTTCTTT. It is translated as CASSSGQGKGTEAFF.

In its sample, this clone was seen once. The chain carries TRBV11-2 and TRBJ2-1, with 14 nucleotides matching TRBD2. The germline V gene has CDR1 SGHAT and CDR2 FQNNGV. The J segment lost 10 bases and the V segment lost 5 bases, leaving 7 bases of the junction unmatched. The CDR3 is 15 residues long. Here the CDR3 DNA reads TGTGCCAGCAGCCTGACTAGCGGGGGGGTTCGCGAGCAGTTCTTC. Translated: CASSLTSGGVREQFF.

The gene calls are TRBV15 and TRBJ2-5; 7 nucleotides agree with TRBD2. The V and J ends lost 7 bases and 5 bases, in that order; junction bases with no gene match: 7. CDR1 is LNHNV, CDR2 YYDKDF, per germline (reference sequence). The length of the CDR3 is 13 residues. The chain's CDR3 is CATTGAGYETQYF. The DNA for the CDR3 is TGTGCCACCACCGGAGCGGGGTATGAGACCCAGTACTTC.

This chain uses TRBV6-5 with TRBJ1-1; no clear D gene. Germline-derived CDR1 and CDR2 are MNHEY and SVGAGI. The CDR3 covers 16 residues. V lost 2 bases and J 0 bases, leaving 13 bases between the germline ends. This chain's CDR3 is CASSYGWGAVNTEAFF. As DNA, the CDR3 is TGTGCCAGCAGTTACGGGTGGGGAGCCGTGAACACTGAAGCTTTCTTT.

As DNA, the CDR3 is TGCAGCGCCCATACTTCGATGAACACTGAAGCTTTCTTT. Translating gives CSAHTSMNTEAFF. The chain couples TRBV29-1 to TRBJ1-1; no firm D call. V lost 7 bases to trimming and J lost 0 bases, with 12 bases between them. Germline-derived CDR1 and CDR2 are SQVTM and ANQGSEA. The CDR3 is 13 residues long.

This chain links TRBV18 with TRBJ2-1; TRBD2 agrees at 12 bases. The CDR3 is 16 amino acids. CDR1 and CDR2 (germline): KGHSH, LQKENI. Trimming removed 3 bases from V and 6 bases from J; junction bases left unmatched: 6. The CDR3 coding sequence is TGTGCCAGCTCACCGGCTAGCGGGGGGGCAGGCAATGAGCAGTTCTTC. Encoded protein: CASSPASGGAGNEQFF.

The rearrangement uses TRBV6-6 and TRBJ2-5; no clear D. The J call may be in error: the DNA end matches TRBJ2-7 better. The CDR3 sequence is 13 residues long. The germline CDR1 and CDR2 sequences are MNHNY and SVGAGI (reference sequence). CDR3 amino acids: CASSYPTSYEQYF. CDR3 DNA sequence: TGTGCCAGCAGTTACCCTACTTCCTACGAGCAGTACTTC.